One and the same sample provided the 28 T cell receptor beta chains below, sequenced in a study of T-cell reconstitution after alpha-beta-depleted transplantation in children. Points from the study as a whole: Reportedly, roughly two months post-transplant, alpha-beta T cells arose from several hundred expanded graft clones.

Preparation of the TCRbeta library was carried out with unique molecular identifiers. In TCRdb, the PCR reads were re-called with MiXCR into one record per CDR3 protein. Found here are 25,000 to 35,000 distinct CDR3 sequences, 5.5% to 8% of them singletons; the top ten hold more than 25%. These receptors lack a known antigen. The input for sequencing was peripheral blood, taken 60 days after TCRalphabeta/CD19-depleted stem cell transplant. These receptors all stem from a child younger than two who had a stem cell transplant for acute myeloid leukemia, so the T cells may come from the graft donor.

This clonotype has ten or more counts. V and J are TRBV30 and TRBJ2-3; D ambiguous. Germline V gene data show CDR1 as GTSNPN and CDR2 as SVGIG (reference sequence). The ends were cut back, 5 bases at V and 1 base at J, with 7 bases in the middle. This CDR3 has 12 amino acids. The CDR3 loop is CAWGLRTDTQYF. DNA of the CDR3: TGTGCCTGGGGTTTGCGCACAGATACGCAGTATTTT.

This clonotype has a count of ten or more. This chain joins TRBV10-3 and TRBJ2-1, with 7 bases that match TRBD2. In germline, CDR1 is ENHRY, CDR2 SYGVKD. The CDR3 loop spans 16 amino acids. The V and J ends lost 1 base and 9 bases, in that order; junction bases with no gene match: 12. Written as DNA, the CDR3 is TGTGCCATCAGTGAGTTGGGTCTAGCGGAGGCCAGTGAGCAGTTCTTC. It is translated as CAISELGLAEASEQFF.

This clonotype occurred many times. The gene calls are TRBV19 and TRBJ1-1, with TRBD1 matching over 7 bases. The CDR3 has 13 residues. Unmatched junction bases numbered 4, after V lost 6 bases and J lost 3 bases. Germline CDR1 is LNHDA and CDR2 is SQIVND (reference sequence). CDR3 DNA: TGTGCCAGTAGCTACAGGGGCCACACTGAAGCTTTCTTT. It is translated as CASSYRGHTEAFF.

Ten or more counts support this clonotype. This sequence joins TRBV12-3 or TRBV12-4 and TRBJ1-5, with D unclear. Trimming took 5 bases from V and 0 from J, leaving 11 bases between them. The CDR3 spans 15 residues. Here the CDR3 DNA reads TGTGCCAGCAGTCCTTACAGCCTTAGCAATCAGCCCCAGCATTTT. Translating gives CASSPYSLSNQPQHF.

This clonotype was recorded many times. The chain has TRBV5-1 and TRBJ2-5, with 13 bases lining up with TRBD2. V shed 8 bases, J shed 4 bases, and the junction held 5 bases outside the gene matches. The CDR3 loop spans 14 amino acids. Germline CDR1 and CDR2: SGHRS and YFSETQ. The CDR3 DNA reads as TGCGCCAGTGGACTAGCGGGAGACGGAGAGACCCAGTACTTC. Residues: CASGLAGDGETQYF.

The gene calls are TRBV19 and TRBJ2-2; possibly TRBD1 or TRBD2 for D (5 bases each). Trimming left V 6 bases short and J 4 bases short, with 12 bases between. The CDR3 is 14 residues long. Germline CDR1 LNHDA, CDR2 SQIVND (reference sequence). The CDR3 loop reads CASSRTRGTGELFF. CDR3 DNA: TGTGCCAGTAGCCGTACTAGGGGCACCGGGGAGCTGTTTTTT.

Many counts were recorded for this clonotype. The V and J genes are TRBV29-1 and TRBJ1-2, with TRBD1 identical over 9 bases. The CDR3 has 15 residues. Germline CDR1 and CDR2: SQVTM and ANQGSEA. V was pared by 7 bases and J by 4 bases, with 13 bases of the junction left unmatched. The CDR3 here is CSAFGQGPDTYGYTF. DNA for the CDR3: TGCAGCGCCTTCGGACAGGGGCCGGATACCTATGGCTACACCTTC.

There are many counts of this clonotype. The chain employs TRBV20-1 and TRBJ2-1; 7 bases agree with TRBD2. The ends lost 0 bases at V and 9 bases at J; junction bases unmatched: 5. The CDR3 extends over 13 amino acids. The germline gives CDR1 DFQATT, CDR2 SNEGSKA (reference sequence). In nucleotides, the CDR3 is TGCAGTGCTAGAGATAGGCGGGAGAGTGAGCAGTTCTTC. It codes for CSARDRRESEQFF.

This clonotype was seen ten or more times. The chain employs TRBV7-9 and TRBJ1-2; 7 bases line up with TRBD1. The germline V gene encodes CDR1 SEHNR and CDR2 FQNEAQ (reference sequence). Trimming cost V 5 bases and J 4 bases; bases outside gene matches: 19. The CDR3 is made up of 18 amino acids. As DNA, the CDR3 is TGTGCCAGCAGCGGACACCGAGAGGGGGCGGAGGATAGCTATGGCTACACCTTC. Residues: CASSGHREGAEDSYGYTF.

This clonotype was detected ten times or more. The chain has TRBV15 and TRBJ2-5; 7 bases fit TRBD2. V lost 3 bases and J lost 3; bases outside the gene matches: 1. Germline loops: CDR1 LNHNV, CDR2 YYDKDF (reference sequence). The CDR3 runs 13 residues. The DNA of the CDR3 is TGTGCCACCAGCAGGGGGGGGGAAGAGACCCAGTACTTC. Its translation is CATSRGGEETQYF.

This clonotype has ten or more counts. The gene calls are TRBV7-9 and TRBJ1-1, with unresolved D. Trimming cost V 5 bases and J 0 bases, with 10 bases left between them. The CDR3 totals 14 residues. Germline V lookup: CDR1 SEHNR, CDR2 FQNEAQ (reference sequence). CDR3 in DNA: TGTGCCAGCAGCCCCTTGACACTGAACACTGAAGCTTTCTTT. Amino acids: CASSPLTLNTEAFF.

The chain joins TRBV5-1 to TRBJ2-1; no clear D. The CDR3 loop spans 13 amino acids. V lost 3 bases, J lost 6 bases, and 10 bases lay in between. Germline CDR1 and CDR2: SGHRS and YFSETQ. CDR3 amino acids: CASSSVDSNEQFF. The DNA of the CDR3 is TGCGCCAGCAGCTCGGTAGACTCCAATGAGCAGTTCTTC.

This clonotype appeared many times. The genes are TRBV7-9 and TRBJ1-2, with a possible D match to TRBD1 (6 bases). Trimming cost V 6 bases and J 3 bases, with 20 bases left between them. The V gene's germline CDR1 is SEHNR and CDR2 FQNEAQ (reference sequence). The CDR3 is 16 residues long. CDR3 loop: CASRSGVSGVYYGYTF. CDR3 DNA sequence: TGTGCCAGCAGATCAGGGGTTTCAGGAGTATACTATGGCTACACCTTC.

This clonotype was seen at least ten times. The CDR3 loop reads CASSYLGQGPHDEQFF. The CDR3 DNA follows: TGTGCCAGCAGCTACCTCGGACAGGGCCCTCATGATGAGCAGTTCTTC. The gene calls are TRBV7-2 and TRBJ2-1, with 8 bases aligning to TRBD1. Germline assignment: CDR1 SGHTA and CDR2 FQGNSA. This CDR3 comprises 16 residues. With V trimmed by 4 bases and J by 8 bases, 13 bases remained unmatched.

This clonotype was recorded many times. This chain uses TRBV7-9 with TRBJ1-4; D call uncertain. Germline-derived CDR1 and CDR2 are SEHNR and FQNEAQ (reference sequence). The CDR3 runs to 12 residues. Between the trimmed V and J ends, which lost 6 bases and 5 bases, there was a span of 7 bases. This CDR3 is CASRSGNEKLFF. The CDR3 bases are TGTGCCAGCAGGTCGGGGAATGAAAAACTGTTTTTT. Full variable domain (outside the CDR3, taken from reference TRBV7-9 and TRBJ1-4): DTGVSQNPRHKITKRGQNVTFRCDPISEHNRLYWYRQTLGQGPEFLTYFQNEAQLEKSRLLSDRFSAERPKGSFSTLEIQRTEQGDSAMYLCASRSGNEKLFFGSGTQLSVL.

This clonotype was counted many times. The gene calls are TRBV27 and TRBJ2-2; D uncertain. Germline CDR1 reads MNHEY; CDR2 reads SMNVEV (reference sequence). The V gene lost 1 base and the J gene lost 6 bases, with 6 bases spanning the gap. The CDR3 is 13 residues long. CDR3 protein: CASSLFWSGELFF. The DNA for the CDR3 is TGTGCCAGCAGTTTATTCTGGTCCGGGGAGCTGTTTTTT.

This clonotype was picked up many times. CDR3 DNA sequence: TGTGCCACCAGTGATTTGAATGGGCCTTCGAGGCATGAGCAGTTCTTC. This gives the protein CATSDLNGPSRHEQFF. V gene TRBV24-1 combines with J gene TRBJ2-1; D not resolved. CDR3 length: 16 residues. Germline V gives CDR1 KGHDR, CDR2 SFDVKD. V gave up 0 bases and J gave up 8 bases, with 16 bases separating them.

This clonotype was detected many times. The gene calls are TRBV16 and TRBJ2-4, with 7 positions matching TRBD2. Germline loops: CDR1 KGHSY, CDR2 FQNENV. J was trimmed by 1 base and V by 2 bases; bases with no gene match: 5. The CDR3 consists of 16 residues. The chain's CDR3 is CASSQREEGAKNIQYF. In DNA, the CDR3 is TGTGCCAGCAGCCAACGGGAGGAGGGGGCCAAAAACATTCAGTACTTC.

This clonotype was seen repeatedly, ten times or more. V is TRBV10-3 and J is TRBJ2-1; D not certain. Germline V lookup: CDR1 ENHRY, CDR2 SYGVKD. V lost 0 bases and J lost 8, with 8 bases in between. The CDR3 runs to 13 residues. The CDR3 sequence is CAISESVRDEQFF. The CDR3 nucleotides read TGTGCCATCAGTGAGTCGGTAAGGGATGAGCAGTTCTTC.

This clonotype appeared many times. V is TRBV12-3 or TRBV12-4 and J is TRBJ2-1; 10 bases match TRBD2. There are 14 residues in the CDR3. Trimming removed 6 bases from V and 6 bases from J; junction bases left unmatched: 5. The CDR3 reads CASSFGLAANEQFF. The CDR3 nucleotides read TGTGCCAGCAGCTTTGGACTAGCGGCCAATGAGCAGTTCTTC.

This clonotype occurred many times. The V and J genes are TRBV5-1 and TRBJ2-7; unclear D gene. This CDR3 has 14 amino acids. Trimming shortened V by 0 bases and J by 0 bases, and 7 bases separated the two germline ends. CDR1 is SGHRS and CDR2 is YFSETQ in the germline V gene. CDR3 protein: CASSLASDSYEQYF. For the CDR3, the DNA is TGCGCCAGCAGCTTGGCCAGTGACTCCTACGAGCAGTACTTC.

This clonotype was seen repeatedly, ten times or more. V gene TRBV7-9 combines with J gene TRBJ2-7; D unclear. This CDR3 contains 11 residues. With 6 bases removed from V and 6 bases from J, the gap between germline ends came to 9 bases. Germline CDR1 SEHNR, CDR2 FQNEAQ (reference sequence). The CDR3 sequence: CASRLLVEQYF. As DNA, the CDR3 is TGTGCCAGCAGACTCCTGGTCGAGCAGTACTTC.

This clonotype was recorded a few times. The CDR3 region is CASSLWGHRGKNIQYF. As DNA, the CDR3 is TGTGCCAGCAGCTTGTGGGGCCACAGGGGCAAAAACATTCAGTACTTC. The genes are TRBV5-8 and TRBJ2-4, with 7 bases identical to TRBD1. The CDR3 covers 16 residues. The ends lost 1 base at V and 3 bases at J; junction bases unmatched: 7. The V gene's germline CDR1 is SGHTS and CDR2 YDEGEE. Filled out from reference TRBV5-8 and TRBJ2-4, the complete variable domain reads EAGVTQSPTHLIKTRGQQATLRCSPISGHTSVYWYQQALGLGLQFLLWYDEGEERNRGNFPPRFSGRQFPNYSSELNVNALELEDSALYLCASSLWGHRGKNIQYFGAGTRLSVL.

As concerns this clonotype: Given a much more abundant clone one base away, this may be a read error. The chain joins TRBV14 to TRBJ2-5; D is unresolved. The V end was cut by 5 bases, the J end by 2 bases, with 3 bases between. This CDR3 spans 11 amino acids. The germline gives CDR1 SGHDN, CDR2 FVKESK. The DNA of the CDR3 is TGTGCCAGCAGCATTCAAGAGACCCAGTACTTC. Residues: CASSIQETQYF.

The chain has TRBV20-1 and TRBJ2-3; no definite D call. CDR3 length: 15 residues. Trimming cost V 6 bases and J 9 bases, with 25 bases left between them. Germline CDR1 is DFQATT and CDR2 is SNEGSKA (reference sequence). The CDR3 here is CSAGQHKGLRGTQYF. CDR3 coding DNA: TGCAGTGCGGGCCAGCATAAGGGCCTCAGAGGCACGCAGTATTTT.

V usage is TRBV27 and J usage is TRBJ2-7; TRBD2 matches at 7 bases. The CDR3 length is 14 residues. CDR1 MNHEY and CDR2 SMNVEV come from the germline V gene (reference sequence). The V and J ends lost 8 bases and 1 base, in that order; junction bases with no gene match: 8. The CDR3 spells CASGGGGISYEQYF. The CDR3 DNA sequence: TGTGCCAGCGGGGGGGGGGGTATTTCCTACGAGCAGTACTTC.

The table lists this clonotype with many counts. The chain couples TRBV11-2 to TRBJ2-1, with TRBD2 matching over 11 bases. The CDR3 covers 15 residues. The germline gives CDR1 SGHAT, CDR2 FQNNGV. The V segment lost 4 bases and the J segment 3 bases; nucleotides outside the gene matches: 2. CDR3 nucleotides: TGTGCCAGCAGCTCGACTAGCGGGATCTACAATGAGCAGTTCTTC. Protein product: CASSSTSGIYNEQFF.

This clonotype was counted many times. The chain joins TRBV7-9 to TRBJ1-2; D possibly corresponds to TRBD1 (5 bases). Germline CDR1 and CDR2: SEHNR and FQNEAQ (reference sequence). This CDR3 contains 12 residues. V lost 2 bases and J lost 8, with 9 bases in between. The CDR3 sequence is CASSLKGVGYTF. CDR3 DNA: TGTGCCAGCAGCTTAAAAGGGGTCGGCTACACCTTC.